What follows are 8 T cell receptor beta chains derived from one specimen sequenced in a study of T cells in tuberculosis. Profiled with immunoSEQ multiplex PCR; TCRdb holds only in-frame clones, not every one. This table has around 60,000 clones, approximately 81% appearing once. Cells were sorted from thawed PBMC rested overnight and stained with GMM-loaded CD1B tetramer, viability dye and anti-CD3. The lipid loaded on the CD1B tetramers was C32 glucose monomycolate from Rhodococcus equi. Sequencing was done on a sample of CD1b-GMM tetramer-negative cells sorted from PBMCs. Source of these receptors: an adult woman with latent tuberculosis.

This clone showed up just once. J is TRBJ2-3 and V is TRBV10-3; the match to TRBD1 covers 8 bases. This CDR3 has 15 amino acids. The trim removed 5 bases at V and 3 bases at J, leaving 7 bases unmatched. CDR1 and CDR2 from the germline V gene are ENHRY and SYGVKD. For the CDR3, the DNA is TGTGCCATCAGTCCCGGCAGGGGGCGAACAGATACGCAGTATTTT. Translation gives CAISPGRGRTDTQYF.

This clone has only one observation. The J gene is TRBJ1-2, the V gene TRBV5-6, with 7 bases fitting TRBD1. Germline loops: CDR1 SGHDT, CDR2 YYEEEE. The CDR3 sequence is 15 residues long. Germline trimming cut 4 bases from V and 0 bases from J; bases unmatched to any gene: 6. The CDR3 reads CASSHGTDANYGYTF. In nucleotides, the CDR3 is TGTGCCAGCAGCCACGGGACAGACGCTAACTATGGCTACACCTTC.

A few counts support this clone. The rearrangement joins TRBV28 to TRBJ1-1; 9 bases are shared with TRBD1. The germline gives CDR1 MDHEN, CDR2 SYDVKM. This CDR3 contains 15 residues. Losses at the gene ends were 6 bases for V and 0 bases for J; bases not matched to a gene: 5. The CDR3: CASRRTGVMNTEAFF. As DNA, the CDR3 is TGTGCCAGCAGGAGGACAGGGGTCATGAACACTGAAGCTTTCTTT.

The chain employs TRBV5-8 and TRBJ2-7, with D possibly being TRBD1 (6 bases). The CDR3 runs to 14 residues. Germline CDR1 and CDR2: SGHTS and YDEGEE. V shed 0 bases and J shed 4 bases, with 11 bases lying between them. The CDR3: CASSLARGRYEQYF. CDR3 bases: TGTGCCAGCAGCTTGGCCAGGGGCCGGTACGAGCAGTACTTC.

This chain connects TRBV7-9 to TRBJ1-1, with TRBD1 as a possible D gene (6 bases). This CDR3 comprises 12 residues. From germline, CDR1 is SEHNR and CDR2 FQNEAQ (reference sequence). The V gene lost 7 bases and the J gene lost 6 bases, with 12 bases spanning the gap. The CDR3 DNA follows: TGTGCCAGCATCCGGGAGGGGGCTGAAGCTTTCTTT. Translated, it gives CASIREGAEAFF. Drawing the rest from reference TRBV7-9 and TRBJ1-1, the complete variable domain is DTGVSQNPRHKITKRGQNVTFRCDPISEHNRLYWYRQTLGQGPEFLTYFQNEAQLEKSRLLSDRFSAERPKGSFSTLEIQRTEQGDSAMYLCASIREGAEAFFGQGTRLTVV.

This clone was recorded only once. This chain joins TRBV5-1 and TRBJ2-1; D remains unclear. Trimming removed 0 bases from V and 0 bases from J, with 7 bases in between. The CDR3 is 15 residues long. From germline, CDR1 is SGHRS and CDR2 YFSETQ. The CDR3 protein is CASSLELSSYNEQFF. The CDR3 region has the DNA TGCGCCAGCAGCTTGGAACTGAGCTCCTACAATGAGCAGTTCTTC. The whole variable domain, filled in from reference TRBV5-1 and TRBJ2-1, reads KAGVTQTPRYLIKTRGQQVTLSCSPISGHRSVSWYQQTPGQGLQFLFEYFSETQRNKGNFPGRFSGRQFSNSRSEMNVSTLELGDSALYLCASSLELSSYNEQFFGPGTRLTVL.

V is TRBV29-1 and J is TRBJ2-3; 9 nucleotides align to TRBD2. CDR3 length: 14 residues. Germline lookup yields CDR1 SQVTM and CDR2 ANQGSEA. J was trimmed by 5 bases and V by 5 bases; bases with no gene match: 8. For the CDR3, the DNA is TGCAGCGTTCATCGGGCGGGAGGGAGAGATACGCAGTATTTT. It specifies CSVHRAGGRDTQYF.

The CDR3 DNA is TGTGCCAGCAGCTGGCGGGGGGAGGGGTACAATGAGCAGTTCTTC. Translated: CASSWRGEGYNEQFF. The chain combines TRBV7-2 with TRBJ2-1, with 8 bases matching TRBD2. The CDR3 spans 15 residues. Germline assignment: CDR1 SGHTA and CDR2 FQGNSA. J was trimmed by 4 bases and V by 4 bases; bases with no gene match: 6.